Below, 7 T cell receptor beta chains from the same sample are listed, as sequenced in a study of cytomegalovirus exposure and HLA in healthy donors. PCR amplification relied on 60 Vbeta primers (plus 13 Jbeta primers). TCRdb's copy holds only in-frame clones and misses some; the assay was immunoSEQ multiplex PCR. This sample has over 150,000 clones, with approximately 80% found just once. The sample was PBMCs. These receptors all come from a boy aged 2 to 10 in good health and CMV-seronegative.

The chain uses TRBV30 and TRBJ1-2; TRBD1 matches 10 bases. The CDR3 is 18 amino acids. The germline gives CDR1 GTSNPN, CDR2 SVGIG (reference sequence). The junction had 14 bases not matched to a gene; V was cut back by 4 bases and J by 0 bases. CDR3 bases: TGTGCCTGGAAATTCCGGTGGGACAGGGGCAGACCTAACTATGGCTACACCTTC. The encoded protein is CAWKFRWDRGRPNYGYTF. The variable domain in full, completed from reference TRBV30 and TRBJ1-2, reads SQTIHQWPATLVQPVGSPLSLECTVEGTSNPNLYWYRQAAGRGLQLLFYSVGIGQISSEVPQNLSASRPQDRQFILSSKKLLLSDSGFYLCAWKFRWDRGRPNYGYTFGSGTRLTVV.

Of note for this clone: Other nucleotide sequences in the sample specify the same CDR3. The chain has TRBV6-1 and TRBJ1-1, with D perhaps TRBD1 (6 bases). There are 15 residues in the CDR3. Germline V lookup: CDR1 MNHNS, CDR2 SASEGT. Trimming cost V 4 bases and J 1 base, with 13 bases left between them. DNA for the CDR3: TGTGCCAGCAGTGGCGGTGGGGGGGCGAACACTGAAGCTTTCTTT. Amino acids: CASSGGGGANTEAFF.

The chain has TRBV29-1 and TRBJ2-1, with 7 nucleotides matching TRBD2. This CDR3 is 12 amino acids long. Trimming removed 7 bases from V and 7 bases from J; junction bases left unmatched: 7. Germline CDR1 is SQVTM and CDR2 is ANQGSEA. CDR3 region: CSAPLGGNEQFF. The CDR3 DNA reads as TGCAGCGCCCCTCTGGGGGGGAATGAGCAGTTCTTC.

The rearrangement joins TRBV28 to TRBJ2-7; the match to TRBD2 covers 9 bases. Germline V CDR1 and CDR2: MDHEN, SYDVKM. After removal of 4 bases from V and 4 bases from J, the junction contained 5 bases not matched to a gene. CDR3 length: 14 residues. The CDR3 reads CASSSSGEGYEQYF. In nucleotides, the CDR3 is TGTGCCAGCAGTTCTAGCGGGGAAGGGTACGAGCAGTACTTC.

The chain links TRBV20-1 to TRBJ1-1; D is unclear. The CDR3 covers 11 residues. CDR1 and CDR2 from the germline V gene are DFQATT and SNEGSKA (reference sequence). V gave up 3 bases and J gave up 10 bases, with 12 bases separating them. CDR3 protein: CSASPILGAFF. CDR3 nucleotides: TGCAGTGCTAGTCCTATTCTAGGAGCTTTCTTT.

This clone occurred once. The chain carries TRBV5-6 and TRBJ1-3; TRBD1 aligns across 7 bases. The germline V gene encodes CDR1 SGHDT and CDR2 YYEEEE. The V gene end was trimmed by 4 bases and the J gene end by 10 bases; junction bases not matched to a gene: 14. The CDR3 has 15 residues. CDR3 in DNA: TGTGCCAGCAGCCCCGACAGGGCGGTAGGTCGGACCATATATTTT. This codes for CASSPDRAVGRTIYF.

The genes are TRBV4-3 and TRBJ2-3, with D perhaps TRBD1 or TRBD2 (5 bases each). Between the trimmed V and J ends, which lost 4 bases and 0 bases, there was a span of 14 bases. In germline, CDR1 is LGHNA, CDR2 YSLEER. This CDR3 has 16 amino acids. The CDR3 sequence: CASSRDSGRSTDTQYF. The CDR3 nucleotides read TGCGCCAGCAGCCGAGACAGCGGACGTAGCACAGATACGCAGTATTTT.